These 15 T cell receptor beta chains came from one sample sequenced in a study of cytomegalovirus exposure and HLA in healthy donors. 13 Jbeta primers and 60 Vbeta primers were used for the PCR. The data were produced by immunoSEQ multiplex PCR, yet TCRdb's version contains in-frame clones alone and is incomplete. The sample lists about 170,000 clones; 79% were seen once. Sample: PBMCs. The receptors were sampled from a woman aged 45 to 65 in good health and CMV-seronegative.

This clone was seen a handful of times. The rearrangement joins TRBV7-3 to TRBJ2-3; D unresolved. The CDR3 has 13 residues. Per germline, CDR1 SGHTA and CDR2 FQGTGA. The V end lost 1 base, the J end lost 5 bases, and 7 bases lay between the germline ends. In DNA, the CDR3 is TGTGCCAGCAGCTTAATCTCTCTAGATACGCAGTATTTT. As protein: CASSLISLDTQYF.

The gene calls are TRBV5-4 and TRBJ1-3; D is unclear. The CDR3 is 16 amino acids. V lost 3 bases and J 4 bases, leaving 17 bases between the germline ends. Germline CDR1 reads SGHNT; CDR2 reads YYREEE (reference sequence). The CDR3 DNA is TGTGCCAGCAGCTATGGAGGCGGGTCCCGAGGAAACACCATATATTTT. This sequence encodes CASSYGGGSRGNTIYF. Together with reference TRBV5-4 and TRBJ1-3, the CDR3 gives the full variable domain: ETGVTQSPTHLIKTRGQQVTLRCSSQSGHNTVSWYQQALGQGPQFIFQYYREEENGRGNFPPRFSGLQFPNYSSELNVNALELDDSALYLCASSYGGGSRGNTIYFGEGSWLTVV.

The chain joins TRBV6-5 to TRBJ2-2; possible D gene TRBD2, 6 bases. The CDR3 contains 14 residues. CDR1 MNHEY and CDR2 SVGAGI come from the germline V gene. V was pared by 7 bases and J by 0 bases, with 9 bases between. The CDR3 nucleotides read TGTGCCAGCACCACGGGGGCGAACACCGGGGAGCTGTTTTTT. This codes for CASTTGANTGELFF.

J is TRBJ1-5 and V is TRBV5-1; no firm D call. The V end lost 0 bases, the J end lost 3 bases, and 10 bases lay between the germline ends. CDR3 length equals 15 residues. The germline CDR1 and CDR2 sequences are SGHRS and YFSETQ. CDR3 DNA: TGCGCCAGCAGCTTGGCGGGATTTGACAATCAGCCCCAGCATTTT. Amino acids: CASSLAGFDNQPQHF.

The chain employs TRBV10-1 and TRBJ2-1; 9 bases map to TRBD2. CDR1 and CDR2 (germline): WNHNN, SYGVQD (reference sequence). V lost 6 bases, J lost 12 bases, and 15 bases stayed unmatched. CDR3 length: 15 residues. CDR3 region: CASRSGAGTSFRQFF. DNA for the CDR3: TGCGCCAGCAGGAGTGGGGCTGGGACTAGCTTTCGGCAGTTCTTC.

The chain links TRBV7-9 to TRBJ1-1; D gene uncertain. The germline V gene has CDR1 SEHNR and CDR2 FQNEAQ (reference sequence). The V end lost 5 bases, the J end lost 4 bases, and 8 bases lay between the germline ends. This CDR3 contains 12 residues. The CDR3 is CASSPTSTEAFF. In DNA form, the CDR3 reads TGTGCCAGCAGCCCCACTTCCACTGAAGCTTTCTTT.

This clone showed up just a few times. This rearrangement joins TRBV4-1 to TRBJ1-1; D may be TRBD1 (5 bases). Trimming left V 5 bases short and J 5 bases short, with 18 bases between. CDR1 and CDR2 from the germline V gene are MGHRA and YSYEKL. The CDR3 has 15 residues. The CDR3 sequence is CASSFRARGGTEAFF. The CDR3 DNA is TGCGCCAGCAGCTTTAGGGCGCGGGGGGGGACTGAAGCTTTCTTT.

The V gene is TRBV30, the J gene TRBJ1-4; D is unresolved. The CDR3 spans 15 residues. Trimming pared 5 bases from V and 2 bases from J, leaving 15 bases between. CDR1 is GTSNPN, CDR2 SVGIG, per germline (reference sequence). The CDR3 nucleotides are TGTGCCTGGGGTGGTGCGCGAGGTACTAATGAAAAACTGTTTTTT. Translation gives CAWGGARGTNEKLFF.

The rearrangement links TRBV9 to TRBJ2-7; a possible D gene is TRBD2 (6 bases). V lost 0 bases to trimming and J lost 3 bases, with 7 bases between them. This CDR3 spans 13 amino acids. Germline CDR1 SGDLS, CDR2 YYNGEE. The CDR3 loop is CASSVDGGYEQYF. The DNA of the CDR3 is TGTGCCAGCAGCGTAGACGGGGGCTACGAGCAGTACTTC.

In the case of this clone: At one of its ends the junction is not consistent with the germline gene, which may arise from a read error. This rearrangement joins TRBV7-9 to TRBJ2-3; TRBD2 might be the D (5 bases). From germline, CDR1 is SEHNR and CDR2 FQNEAQ (reference sequence). CDR3 length: 14 amino acids. The DNA of the CDR3 is TGTTCCAGCAGCTTAAGCGGACCCACAGATACGCAGTATTTT. It yields the protein CSSSLSGPTDTQYF.

The chain has TRBV7-4 and TRBJ1-3; D is possibly TRBD1 (6 bases). Germline lookup yields CDR1 SGHVT and CDR2 SQSDAQ. The CDR3 loop spans 15 amino acids. Trimming removed 4 bases from V and 2 bases from J, with 12 bases in between. CDR3 DNA sequence: TGTGCCAGCAGCTCAACAGGGTGCCCTGGAAACACCATATATTTT. This translates into CASSSTGCPGNTIYF. Variable domain in full (rest from reference TRBV7-4 and TRBJ1-3): GAGVSQSPRYKVAKRGRDVALRCDSISGHVTLYWYRQTLGQGSEVLTYSQSDAQRDKSGRPSGRFSAERPERSVSTLKIQRTEQGDSAVYLCASSSTGCPGNTIYFGEGSWLTVV.

The rearrangement links TRBV7-2 to TRBJ1-6; TRBD1 aligns across 7 bases. The CDR3 runs 14 residues. Germline assignment: CDR1 SGHTA and CDR2 FQGNSA. Unmatched junction bases numbered 2, after V lost 3 bases and J lost 6 bases. The CDR3 DNA follows: TGTGCCAGCAGCTTTTGGGACAGTAATTCACCCCTCCACTTT. Translation: CASSFWDSNSPLHF.

The chain is built from TRBV7-2 and TRBJ2-5, with 14 bases aligning to TRBD2. Germline V CDR1 and CDR2: SGHTA, FQGNSA. With V trimmed by 4 bases and J by 3 bases, 1 base remained unmatched. This CDR3 comprises 15 residues. The CDR3 sequence is CASSSGLAGEETQYF. The CDR3, as DNA: TGTGCCAGCAGCTCGGGACTAGCGGGGGAAGAGACCCAGTACTTC.

The rearrangement links TRBV5-1 to TRBJ1-1; 8 bases fit TRBD1. J lost 0 bases, V lost 1 base, and 8 bases had no gene match. The CDR3 is 17 amino acids. Germline CDR1 SGHRS, CDR2 YFSETQ. CDR3 DNA sequence: TGCGCCAGCAGCTTGCGATCCGGGACAGGAATGAACACTGAAGCTTTCTTT. It encodes CASSLRSGTGMNTEAFF.

Concerning this clone: This sample includes further DNA sequences coding for the same CDR3. The CDR3 spells CASRGTSGTDTQYF. As DNA, the CDR3 is TGTGCCAGCAGAGGGACTAGCGGCACAGATACGCAGTATTTT. The V gene is TRBV2, the J gene TRBJ2-3; TRBD2 agrees at 10 bases. The CDR3 spans 14 residues. Germline V CDR1 and CDR2: SNHLY, FYNNEI. V was pared by 6 bases and J by 1 base, with 1 base of the junction left unmatched.